The rows below give T cell receptor beta chains drawn from one sample of a study of blood T cells in healthy people across ages. TCRdb passed the 5' RACE reads through MiXCR, listing each CDR3 protein once. The table has 780,000 or so distinct CDR3 sequences, roughly three fifths seen once. The sample consisted of blood. These receptors were obtained from a man aged 40-49 years in good health. The CDR3 runs from the conserved cysteine through the conserved F or W. D genes are given only for firm matches. Only part of the rows carry a size: once, few, many, or a class if the clone is expanded.

len,v_gene,j_gene,abundance,d_gene,CDR3aa,CDR3nt
13,TRBV20-1,TRBJ2-7,-,-,CSARVIRSYEQYF,TGCAGTGCTAGAGTTATCCGCTCCTACGAGCAGTACTTC
15,TRBV20-1,TRBJ2-7,-,TRBD2,CSAREALAGNYEQYF,TGCAGTGCTAGAGAGGCACTAGCGGGAAATTACGAGCAGTACTTC
14,TRBV4-3,TRBJ1-1,-,-,CASSQRTANTEAFF,TGCGCCAGCAGCCAGAGGACAGCGAACACTGAAGCTTTCTTT
15,TRBV18,TRBJ2-1,-,TRBD1,CASSPLDRGQNEQFF,TGTGCCAGCTCACCCCTCGACAGGGGGCAAAATGAGCAGTTCTTC
14,TRBV28,TRBJ2-7,-,-,CASSLGGDAYEQYF,TGTGCCAGCAGTTTAGGAGGGGATGCCTACGAGCAGTACTTC
15,TRBV7-2,TRBJ1-4,-,-,CASSLSLGGNEKLFF,TGTGCCAGCAGCTTATCCCTGGGCGGGAATGAAAAACTGTTTTTT
17,TRBV9,TRBJ2-7,-,-,CASSAAPRSTNSDQQYF,TGTGCCAGCAGCGCGGCCCCCCGGAGCACCAACTCGGATCAGCAGTACTTC
16,TRBV25-1,TRBJ2-7,-,TRBD1,CASSKRTGMTYNEQYF,TGTGCCAGCAGTAAACGGACAGGCATGACCTACAATGAGCAGTACTTC
14,TRBV7-2,TRBJ2-5,-,TRBD1,CASSLWQGEETQYF,TGTGCCAGCAGCTTATGGCAGGGGGAAGAGACCCAGTACTTC
13,TRBV6-2/TRBV6-3,TRBJ2-1,-,-,CATRDSTYNEQFF,TGTGCCACAAGGGACTCCACCTACAATGAGCAGTTCTTC
19,TRBV28,TRBJ2-1,few,TRBD2,CASSSLGLAGGTSYNEQFF,TGTGCCAGCAGTTCACTGGGACTAGCGGGGGGAACCTCCTACAATGAGCAGTTCTTC
15,TRBV12-3/TRBV12-4,TRBJ2-5,many,TRBD2,CASRASGKDQETQYF,TGTGCCAGCAGAGCTAGCGGGAAGGATCAAGAGACCCAGTACTTC
16,TRBV15,TRBJ2-7,-,TRBD2,CATSEVLREGLYEQYF,TGTGCCACCAGCGAGGTTTTGCGGGAGGGCCTATACGAGCAGTACTTC
15,TRBV7-2,TRBJ2-7,once,-,CASSLFGGRPYEQYF,TGTGCCAGCAGCTTATTTGGGGGGCGACCCTACGAGCAGTACTTC
18,TRBV4-3,TRBJ1-4,-,-,CASSQLFLGPIRLKKLFF,TGCGCCAGCAGCCAACTCTTCCTAGGCCCGATCCGGCTGAAAAAACTGTTTTTT
15,TRBV7-2,TRBJ2-5,few,TRBD2,CASSLVAGEGETQYF,TGTGCCAGCAGCTTAGTCGCGGGAGAAGGAGAGACCCAGTACTTC
15,TRBV24-1,TRBJ2-3,-,TRBD1,CATSDRGQGADTQYF,TGTGCCACCAGTGACCGGGGACAGGGGGCAGATACGCAGTATTTT
17,TRBV28,TRBJ1-5,-,TRBD1,CASVRGQGAGSNQPQHF,TGTGCCAGCGTTCGGGGACAGGGGGCGGGAAGCAATCAGCCCCAGCATTTT
16,TRBV10-3,TRBJ2-2,once,-,CAISGPGRTNTGELFF,TGTGCCATCAGTGGTCCGGGACGCACGAACACCGGGGAGCTGTTTTTT
15,TRBV5-1,TRBJ2-1,-,-,CASSLAGGLNNEQFF,TGCGCCAGCAGCTTGGCGGGGGGCCTGAACAATGAGCAGTTCTTC
16,TRBV6-5,TRBJ2-7,few,-,CASSYKSVRAGYEQYF,TGTGCCAGCAGTTATAAGTCTGTCAGGGCGGGGTACGAGCAGTACTTC
17,TRBV7-9,TRBJ2-3,-,-,CASSLAGGAPRTDTQYF,TGTGCCAGCAGCTTAGCAGGTGGGGCCCCACGCACAGATACGCAGTATTTT
16,TRBV6-5,TRBJ2-3,-,TRBD2,CASSYDSGAITDTQYF,TGTGCCAGCAGTTATGATAGCGGGGCGATCACAGATACACAGTATTTT
17,TRBV7-3,TRBJ2-3,-,TRBD2,CASSLFFLAGDTDTQYF,TGTGCCAGCAGCTTATTCTTTCTAGCGGGAGACACAGATACGCAGTATTTT
14,TRBV2,TRBJ2-3,-,-,CASSPQGRTDTQYF,TGTGCCAGCAGTCCACAGGGCCGCACAGATACGCAGTATTTT
15,TRBV13,TRBJ2-3,-,-,CASSLVQGSTDTQYF,TGTGCCAGCAGCTTGGTTCAGGGGAGTACAGATACGCAGTATTTT
16,TRBV6-2/TRBV6-3,TRBJ2-3,-,TRBD2,CASSRRLAGFTDTQYF,TGTGCCAGCAGCCGCCGACTAGCGGGGTTCACAGATACGCAGTATTTT
13,TRBV21-1,TRBJ2-5,few,-,CASIRSFQETQYF,TGTGCCAGCATACGGTCCTTCCAAGAGACCCAGTACTTC
12,TRBV20-1,TRBJ2-1,-,-,CSASFPNNEQFF,TGCAGTGCTAGTTTCCCCAACAATGAGCAGTTCTTC
14,TRBV5-1,TRBJ2-2,-,-,CASSPGLDTGELFF,TGCGCCAGCAGCCCCGGTCTGGACACCGGGGAGCTGTTTTTT
13,TRBV11-2,TRBJ2-5,-,-,CASSLALYVEQYF,TGTGCCAGCAGCTTAGCTCTGTATGTTGAGCAGTACTTC
15,TRBV19,TRBJ2-1,-,-,CASSVTEGWGDEQFF,TGTGCCAGTAGTGTGACTGAGGGGTGGGGAGATGAGCAGTTCTTC
21,TRBV2,TRBJ1-1,-,TRBD1,CASSVGVGEQGAIFVNTEAFF,TGTGCCAGCAGTGTGGGGGTCGGAGAACAGGGGGCTATCTTTGTGAACACTGAAGCTTTCTTT
18,TRBV4-3,TRBJ2-5,few,TRBD2,CASSQEQFSGLVQETQYF,TGCGCCAGCAGCCAAGAGCAATTTTCGGGACTAGTCCAAGAGACCCAGTACTTC
14,TRBV4-3,TRBJ2-7,-,-,CASSQIEGRGEQYF,TGCGCCAGCAGCCAAATAGAAGGCAGGGGCGAGCAGTACTTC
11,TRBV9,TRBJ1-2,few,-,CASSVTGHYTF,TGTGCCAGCAGCGTGACAGGACACTACACCTTC
14,TRBV29-1,TRBJ2-1,few,TRBD2,CSVKSGSRGNEQFF,TGCAGCGTTAAAAGCGGGAGTCGGGGCAATGAGCAGTTCTTC
16,TRBV27,TRBJ2-7,-,TRBD1,CASSPQGQGGPYEQYF,TGTGCCAGCAGTCCACAGGGACAGGGGGGCCCCTACGAGCAGTACTTC
12,TRBV5-1,TRBJ1-6,-,-,CATREGNSPLHF,TGCGCCACTCGGGAGGGGAATTCACCCCTCCACTTT
13,TRBV7-9,TRBJ2-1,-,-,CASSFRVYNEQFF,TGTGCCAGCAGCTTCAGGGTCTACAATGAGCAGTTCTTC
16,TRBV6-6,TRBJ2-5,-,TRBD2,CASSYSSGSLAETQYF,TGTGCCAGCAGTTATTCTAGCGGGAGTTTAGCAGAGACCCAGTACTTC
15,TRBV7-3,TRBJ1-5,-,TRBD1,CASSPTGASNQPQHF,TGTGCCAGCAGTCCGACAGGGGCTTCAAATCAGCCCCAGCATTTT
13,TRBV6-5,TRBJ2-5,-,-,CASSYRVTETQYF,TGTGCCAGCAGTTACCGGGTGACGGAGACCCAGTACTTC
13,TRBV6-5,TRBJ2-7,-,-,CASRKGILDEQYF,TGTGCCAGCAGAAAGGGTATTCTCGACGAGCAGTACTTC
14,TRBV9,TRBJ2-7,-,TRBD2,CASSMSGRANEQYF,TGTGCCAGCAGCATGAGTGGGAGGGCCAACGAGCAGTACTTC